Each of the 16 T cell receptor beta chains below was sequenced from the same sample in a study of blood T cell repertoires in COVID-19. Clones were sequenced by immunoSEQ multiplex PCR, and TCRdb holds only the in-frame ones, with some missing. The sample yields more than 95,000 clones, roughly 85% seen once. Input material: peripheral blood. All receptors derive from a man of 80 years or more with active or convalescent COVID-19.

J is TRBJ1-5 and V is TRBV10-2; D possibly corresponds to TRBD1 (5 bases). V was pared by 4 bases and J by 7 bases, with 11 bases between. The germline V gene has CDR1 WSHSY and CDR2 SAAADI. The CDR3 is 13 residues long. CDR3 protein: CASSVQGGQPQHF. The CDR3 DNA follows: TGCGCCAGCAGTGTGCAGGGCGGACAGCCCCAGCATTTT.

The chain has TRBV7-6 and TRBJ2-7; no reliable D call. V lost 1 base to trimming and J lost 3 bases, with 19 bases between them. The CDR3 has 17 amino acids. Germline CDR1 reads SGHVS; CDR2 reads FNYEAQ. DNA of the CDR3: TGTGCCAGCAGCTTAGGCAGCGAGGCGATGAACTACTACGAGCAGTACTTC. It specifies CASSLGSEAMNYYEQYF.

The V call is TRBV7-8, the J call TRBJ2-5, with D tentatively TRBD1 (6 bases). Germline CDR1 SGHVS, CDR2 FQNEAQ. The CDR3 is 17 residues long. The V gene lost 5 bases and the J gene lost 3 bases, with 22 bases spanning the gap. The CDR3 coding sequence is TGTGCCAGCAGCCAAGTAGCATCGGACAGCTTGAAAGAGACCCAGTACTTC. Its translation: CASSQVASDSLKETQYF.

The chain links TRBV5-1 to TRBJ2-2; 7 bases map to TRBD1. J lost 0 bases, V lost 3 bases, and 2 bases had no gene match. Germline V gene data show CDR1 as SGHRS and CDR2 as YFSETQ. This CDR3 spans 15 amino acids. This CDR3 reads CASSSGTANTGELFF. For the CDR3, the DNA is TGCGCCAGCAGCTCCGGGACAGCGAACACCGGGGAGCTGTTTTTT.

V and J are TRBV20-1 and TRBJ2-7; D is perhaps TRBD1 (5 bases). Germline V CDR1 and CDR2: DFQATT, SNEGSKA (reference sequence). The CDR3 sequence is 11 residues long. V shed 0 bases and J shed 7 bases, with 7 bases lying between them. This CDR3 is CSARDHREQYF. The DNA for the CDR3 is TGCAGTGCTAGAGACCACAGGGAGCAGTACTTC.

The chain links TRBV4-3 to TRBJ2-7; perhaps TRBD1 as D (5 bases). The CDR3 is 15 amino acids. Trimming left V 3 bases short and J 3 bases short, with 15 bases between. The germline CDR1 and CDR2 sequences are LGHNA and YSLEER. CDR3 protein: CASSQSHLQVYEQYF. CDR3 nucleotide sequence: TGCGCCAGCAGCCAGTCTCACTTACAGGTCTACGAGCAGTACTTC.

The DNA for the CDR3 is TGTGCCAGCAGCCAAGATAGAGTGTTGACCGGGGAGCTGTTTTTT. As protein: CASSQDRVLTGELFF. The genes are TRBV14 and TRBJ2-2; D gene unclear. Trimming pared 0 bases from V and 5 bases from J, leaving 10 bases between. CDR3 length: 15 amino acids. The germline CDR1 and CDR2 sequences are SGHDN and FVKESK.

V usage is TRBV7-9 and J usage is TRBJ1-1; no definite D call. CDR1 is SEHNR and CDR2 is FQNEAQ in the germline V gene (reference sequence). The V end was cut by 0 bases, the J end by 5 bases, with 7 bases between. CDR3 length: 13 residues. CDR3: CASSLALRTEAFF. In DNA form, the CDR3 reads TGTGCCAGCAGCTTAGCTTTGAGGACTGAAGCTTTCTTT.

V is TRBV4-1 and J is TRBJ2-1; 10 positions agree with TRBD2. Per the germline V gene, CDR1 is MGHRA and CDR2 is YSYEKL. CDR3 length equals 16 residues. The V and J ends lost 5 bases and 7 bases, in that order; junction bases with no gene match: 11. CDR3 region: CASSYPSGRARNEQFF. The CDR3 region has the DNA TGCGCCAGCAGCTACCCGAGCGGGAGGGCGAGAAATGAGCAGTTCTTC.

This chain links TRBV7-5 with TRBJ1-1; the table gives TRBD1 as D, unverified against the DNA. TRBV7-5 is a pseudogene segment. This CDR3 contains 16 residues. This CDR3 is CVRSLPGTGLNTEAFF. CDR3 DNA sequence: TGTGTCAGAAGCCTACCCGGGACAGGATTGAACACTGAAGCTTTCTTT.

The chain employs TRBV19 and TRBJ1-6; 8 nucleotides line up with TRBD1. The CDR3 runs to 14 residues. V lost 5 bases, J lost 9 bases, and 6 bases stayed unmatched. Germline CDR1 and CDR2: LNHDA and SQIVND (reference sequence). CDR3 amino acids: CASSLGQGGSPLHF. The DNA for the CDR3 is TGTGCCAGTAGTCTAGGACAGGGAGGTTCACCCCTCCACTTT.

This rearrangement joins TRBV29-1 to TRBJ2-1; tentative D call: TRBD2 (6 bases). The CDR3 contains 15 residues. Germline loops: CDR1 SQVTM, CDR2 ANQGSEA. The germline V and J ends were trimmed by 3 bases and 4 bases, with 16 bases remaining between them. The CDR3 nucleotides read TGCAGCGTTGATGCGACTAGTAGGGGTTACAATGAGCAGTTCTTC. It yields the protein CSVDATSRGYNEQFF.

The chain uses TRBV19 and TRBJ1-4, with 10 bases identical to TRBD1. The length of the CDR3 is 15 residues. J lost 5 bases, V lost 2 bases, and 2 bases had no gene match. Germline CDR1 LNHDA, CDR2 SQIVND (reference sequence). In nucleotides, the CDR3 is TGTGCCAGTAGTATACGGACAGGGGGGAATGAAAAACTGTTTTTT. Translated, it gives CASSIRTGGNEKLFF.

The chain carries TRBV4-1 and TRBJ1-6; D might be TRBD1 (5 bases). Germline values: CDR1 MGHRA, CDR2 YSYEKL. V lost 3 bases and J 5 bases, leaving 17 bases between the germline ends. CDR3 length: 17 residues. This CDR3 reads CASSQPTGGRNNSPLHF. Here the CDR3 DNA reads TGCGCCAGCAGCCAGCCTACCGGGGGGAGGAATAATTCACCCCTCCACTTT.

Only one count was recorded for this clone. This chain links TRBV6-5 with TRBJ1-2; perhaps TRBD1 as D (6 bases). This CDR3 region has 15 residues. V gave up 0 bases and J gave up 7 bases, with 15 bases separating them. Looked up from germline, CDR1 is MNHEY and CDR2 is SVGAGI. The CDR3 region is CASSYSRDRKGGYTF. The CDR3 DNA sequence: TGTGCCAGCAGTTACTCAAGAGACAGGAAGGGTGGCTACACCTTC.

This clone is a singleton in its sample. This chain uses TRBV9 with TRBJ2-7, with TRBD2 matching over 15 bases. The CDR3 runs to 17 residues. With V trimmed by 0 bases and J by 3 bases, 4 bases remained unmatched. Per germline, CDR1 SGDLS and CDR2 YYNGEE. The CDR3 DNA is TGTGCCAGCAGCGTAGGGACTAGCGGGAGGGCCGTCTACGAGCAGTACTTC. Its translation is CASSVGTSGRAVYEQYF.